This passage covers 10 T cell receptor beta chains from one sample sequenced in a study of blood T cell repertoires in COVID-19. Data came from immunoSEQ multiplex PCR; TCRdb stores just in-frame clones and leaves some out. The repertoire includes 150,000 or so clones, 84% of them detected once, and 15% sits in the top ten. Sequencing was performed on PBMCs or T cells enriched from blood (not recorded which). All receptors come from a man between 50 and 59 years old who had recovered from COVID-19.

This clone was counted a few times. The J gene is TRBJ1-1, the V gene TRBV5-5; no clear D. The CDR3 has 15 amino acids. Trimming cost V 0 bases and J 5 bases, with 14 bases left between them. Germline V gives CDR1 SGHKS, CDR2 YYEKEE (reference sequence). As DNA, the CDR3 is TGTGCCAGCAGCTTGGGGCCGCTGAGGGAAACTGAAGCTTTCTTT. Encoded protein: CASSLGPLRETEAFF.

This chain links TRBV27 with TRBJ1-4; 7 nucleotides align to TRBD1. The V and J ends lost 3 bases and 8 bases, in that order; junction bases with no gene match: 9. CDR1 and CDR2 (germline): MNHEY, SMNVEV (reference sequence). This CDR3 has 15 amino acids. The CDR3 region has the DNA TGTGCCAGCAGTTTGTCTGACAGGGCGAGGGAAAAACTGTTTTTT. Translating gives CASSLSDRAREKLFF.

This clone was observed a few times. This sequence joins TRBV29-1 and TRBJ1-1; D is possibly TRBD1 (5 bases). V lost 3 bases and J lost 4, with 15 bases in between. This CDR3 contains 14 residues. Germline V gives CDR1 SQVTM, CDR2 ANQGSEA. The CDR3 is CSVERGGVGTEAFF. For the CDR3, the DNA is TGCAGCGTTGAGCGCGGAGGGGTAGGCACTGAAGCTTTCTTT.

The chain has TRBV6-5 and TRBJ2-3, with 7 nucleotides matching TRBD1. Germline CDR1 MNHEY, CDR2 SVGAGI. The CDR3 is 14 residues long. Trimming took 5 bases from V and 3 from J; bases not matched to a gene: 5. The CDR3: CASSRQGGTDTQYF. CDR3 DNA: TGTGCCAGCAGTAGACAGGGCGGGACAGATACGCAGTATTTT.

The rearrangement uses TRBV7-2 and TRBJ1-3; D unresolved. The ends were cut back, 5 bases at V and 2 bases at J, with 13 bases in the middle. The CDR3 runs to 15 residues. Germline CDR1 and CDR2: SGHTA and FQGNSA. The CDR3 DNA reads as TGTGCCAGCAGCCCCAGGCAGATGGCTGGAAACACCATATATTTT. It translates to CASSPRQMAGNTIYF. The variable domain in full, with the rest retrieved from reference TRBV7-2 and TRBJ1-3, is GAGVSQSPSNKVTEKGKDVELRCDPISGHTALYWYRQSLGQGLEFLIYFQGNSAPDKSGLPSDRFSAERTGGSVSTLTIQRTQQEDSAVYLCASSPRQMAGNTIYFGEGSWLTVV.

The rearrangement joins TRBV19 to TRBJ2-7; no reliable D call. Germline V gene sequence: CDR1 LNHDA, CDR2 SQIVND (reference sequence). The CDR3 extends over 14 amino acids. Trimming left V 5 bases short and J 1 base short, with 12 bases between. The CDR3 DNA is TGTGCCAGTAGTGACAACGGCCCTTCCTACGAGCAGTACTTC. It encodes CASSDNGPSYEQYF. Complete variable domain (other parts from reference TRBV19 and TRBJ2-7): DGGITQSPKYLFRKEGQNVTLSCEQNLNHDAMYWYRQDPGQGLRLIYYSQIVNDFQKGDIAEGYSVSREKKESFPLTVTSAQKNPTAFYLCASSDNGPSYEQYFGPGTRLTVT.

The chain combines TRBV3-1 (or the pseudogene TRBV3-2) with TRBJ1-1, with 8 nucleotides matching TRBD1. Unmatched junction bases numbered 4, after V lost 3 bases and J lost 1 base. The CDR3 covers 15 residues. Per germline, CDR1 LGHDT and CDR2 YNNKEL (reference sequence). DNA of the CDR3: TGTGCCAGCAGCCACCATGGGACAGGGAACACTGAAGCTTTCTTT. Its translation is CASSHHGTGNTEAFF.

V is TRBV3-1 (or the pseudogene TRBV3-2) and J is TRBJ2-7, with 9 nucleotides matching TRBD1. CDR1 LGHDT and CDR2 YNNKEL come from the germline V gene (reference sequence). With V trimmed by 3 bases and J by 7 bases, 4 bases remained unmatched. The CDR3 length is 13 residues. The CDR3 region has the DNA TGTGCCAGCAGCCAGGACAGGGGAACGGAGCAGTACTTC. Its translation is CASSQDRGTEQYF.

The CDR3 DNA follows: TGTGCCAGCAGTGATTGGACACCTTCAGCTTTCTTT. Its translation: CASSDWTPSAFF. The chain uses TRBV6-1 and TRBJ1-1, with D possibly matching TRBD1 (5 bases). Trimming removed 3 bases from V and 10 bases from J, with 12 bases in between. Germline V lookup: CDR1 MNHNS, CDR2 SASEGT. CDR3 size: 12 residues.

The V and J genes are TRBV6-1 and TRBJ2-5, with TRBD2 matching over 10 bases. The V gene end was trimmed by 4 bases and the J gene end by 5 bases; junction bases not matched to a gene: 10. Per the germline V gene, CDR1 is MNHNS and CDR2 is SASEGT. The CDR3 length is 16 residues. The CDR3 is CASSAILAGAGETQYF. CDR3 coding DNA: TGTGCCAGCAGTGCAATCCTAGCGGGGGCCGGGGAGACCCAGTACTTC.